These 18 T cell receptor beta chains share one sample of origin, sequenced in a study of siplizumab effects on memory and regulatory T cells. TCRdb's copy holds only in-frame clones and misses some; the assay was immunoSEQ multiplex PCR. This sample yields fewer than 130,000 clones, of which roughly 89% are seen a single time; under 1.5% belongs to the top ten. Sequencing was done on a sample of CD4+ T cells sorted from blood. These receptors were obtained from a human donor in good health.

The V and J genes are TRBV2 and TRBJ1-5, with 10 bases fitting TRBD1. J gave up 7 bases and V 4 bases, and 7 bases lay outside the gene matches. The CDR3 spans 15 residues. CDR1 is SNHLY and CDR2 is FYNNEI in the germline V gene. The CDR3 bases are TGTGCCAGCAGTGCTGGGACAGGGGTCGAACAGCCCCAGCATTTT. Amino acids: CASSAGTGVEQPQHF.

The V and J genes are TRBV19 and TRBJ2-7; 12 positions agree with TRBD1. This CDR3 has 15 amino acids. Per the germline V gene, CDR1 is LNHDA and CDR2 is SQIVND (reference sequence). V dropped 5 bases and J dropped 6; count of bases not matched to a gene: 8. The CDR3 DNA reads as TGTGCCAGTAGTTCGACCGGGACAGGGGGCGGCGAGCAGTACTTC. This translates into CASSSTGTGGGEQYF.

The V call is TRBV6-5, the J call TRBJ2-5; no firm D call. The CDR3 sequence is 13 residues long. Germline V gene sequence: CDR1 MNHEY, CDR2 SVGAGI. Trimming removed 0 bases at V and 4 bases at J, with 6 bases between. In DNA, the CDR3 is TGTGCCAGCAGTTACTCTCGTACAGAGACCCAGTACTTC. Translation gives CASSYSRTETQYF.

The J gene is TRBJ1-1, the V gene TRBV5-4; no firm D call. The V and J ends lost 0 bases and 3 bases respectively, with 6 bases between them. Germline V gene sequence: CDR1 SGHNT, CDR2 YYREEE (reference sequence). The CDR3 spans 13 residues. The CDR3 protein is CASSLGYDTEAFF. The CDR3 DNA follows: TGTGCCAGCAGCTTGGGGTACGACACTGAAGCTTTCTTT.

The chain combines TRBV14 with TRBJ2-6, with a weak D call TRBD2 (5 bases). The CDR3 is made up of 15 amino acids. Germline CDR1 is SGHDN and CDR2 is FVKESK. Trimming pared 3 bases from V and 2 bases from J, leaving 8 bases between. This CDR3 is CASSHLGAGANVLTF. As DNA, the CDR3 is TGTGCCAGCAGCCATCTCGGGGCTGGGGCCAACGTCCTGACTTTC.

The chain recombines TRBV18 with TRBJ2-5; 11 nucleotides match TRBD1. Per germline, CDR1 KGHSH and CDR2 LQKENI. After removal of 8 bases from V and 1 base from J, the junction contained 6 bases not matched to a gene. There are 15 residues in the CDR3. CDR3 in amino acids: CASAAGTGGQETQYF. CDR3 sequence (DNA): TGTGCCAGCGCCGCCGGGACAGGGGGCCAAGAGACCCAGTACTTC.

The chain employs TRBV27 and TRBJ2-5; D uncertain. The CDR3 spans 17 residues. Trimming removed 5 bases at V and 2 bases at J, with 21 bases between. CDR1 and CDR2 (germline): MNHEY, SMNVEV (reference sequence). CDR3 in DNA: TGTGCCAGCAGTCACCCTGGCTGTAAGCTTAGTCAAGAGACCCAGTACTTC. Its translation: CASSHPGCKLSQETQYF.

This clone has just one count. The chain combines TRBV7-8 with TRBJ2-1, with unresolved D. CDR3 length: 13 residues. Germline assignment: CDR1 SGHVS and CDR2 FQNEAQ. With 5 bases removed from V and 2 bases from J, the gap between germline ends came to 7 bases. CDR3 DNA sequence: TGTGCCAGCAGCCCTGAGCCCTACAATGAGCAGTTCTTC. This encodes CASSPEPYNEQFF.

Notes on this clone: In the same sample, other DNA sequences code for this CDR3. This chain uses TRBV2 with TRBJ1-4, with TRBD1 as a possible D gene (5 bases). The CDR3 is made up of 15 amino acids. Germline V lookup: CDR1 SNHLY, CDR2 FYNNEI. Trimming shortened V by 4 bases and J by 3 bases, and 12 bases separated the two germline ends. The CDR3 protein is CASSVLIRANEKLFF. CDR3 nucleotide sequence: TGTGCCAGCAGTGTTCTTATCAGGGCTAATGAAAAACTGTTTTTT.

The chain couples TRBV5-5 to TRBJ2-5; 10 positions match TRBD1. The germline gives CDR1 SGHKS, CDR2 YYEKEE (reference sequence). The CDR3 has 13 residues. Trimming took 4 bases from V and 6 from J; bases not matched to a gene: 3. The CDR3 is CASSGGQGKTQYF. The CDR3 DNA follows: TGTGCCAGCAGCGGGGGACAGGGGAAGACCCAGTACTTC.

The chain uses TRBV6-6 and TRBJ2-5, with TRBD1 identical over 10 bases. Trimming at V came to 4 bases and at J to 11 bases, leaving 13 bases not matched to a gene. Germline values: CDR1 MNHNY, CDR2 SVGAGI (reference sequence). The CDR3 consists of 15 residues. The CDR3 loop is CASSFPRGTGEEQYF. The CDR3 DNA is TGTGCCAGCAGTTTCCCTCGGGGGACAGGGGAAGAGCAGTACTTC.

V is TRBV6-5 and J is TRBJ2-7; D possibly corresponds to TRBD1 (6 bases). In germline, CDR1 is MNHEY, CDR2 SVGAGI. Trimming took 7 bases from V and 7 from J, leaving 17 bases between them. CDR3 length equals 13 residues. CDR3 residues: CASNSWTDQEQYF. CDR3 DNA: TGTGCCAGCAATTCCTGGACAGATCAGGAGCAGTACTTC.

The J gene is TRBJ2-5, the V gene TRBV13; 12 nucleotides agree with TRBD1. This CDR3 has 15 residues. Trimming took 6 bases from V and 5 from J; bases not matched to a gene: 7. Germline V gene data show CDR1 as PRHDT and CDR2 as FYEKMQ (reference sequence). Written as DNA, the CDR3 is TGTGCCAGCAGTGTCCGGGACAGGGGGCAGGAGACCCAGTACTTC. It is translated as CASSVRDRGQETQYF.

V usage is TRBV10-3 and J usage is TRBJ1-1; 9 bases map to TRBD1. The CDR3 has 17 amino acids. V lost 6 bases to trimming and J lost 3 bases; unmatched junction nucleotides: 14. Germline CDR1 reads ENHRY; CDR2 reads SYGVKD. The chain's CDR3 is CAIRKPGQGSGDTEAFF. The CDR3 region has the DNA TGTGCCATCAGGAAACCGGGACAGGGATCCGGGGACACTGAAGCTTTCTTT.

With respect to this clone: The germline gene is not matched at one end of the junction; a read error may be the cause. The chain carries TRBV5-6 and TRBJ2-7; the D gene is possibly TRBD1 (6 bases). CDR3 length equals 11 residues. The V gene's germline CDR1 is SGHDT and CDR2 YYEEEE. The CDR3 coding sequence is TGTGCCAGCGCGACCGCAGGGGCCCCTCCCTTC. It yields the protein CASATAGAPPF. The full variable domain, with the rest looked up from reference TRBV5-6 and TRBJ2-7, is DAGVTQSPTHLIKTRGQQVTLRCSPKSGHDTVSWYQQALGQGPQFIFQYYEEEERQRGNFPDRFSGHQFPNYSSELNVNALLLGDSALYLCASATAGAPPFGPGTRLTVT.

The chain recombines TRBV14 with TRBJ1-2; D unresolved. The germline CDR1 and CDR2 sequences are SGHDN and FVKESK. The CDR3 contains 14 residues. The ends were cut back, 4 bases at V and 7 bases at J, with 16 bases in the middle. The CDR3 spells CASSLNLLGIGYTF. CDR3 DNA: TGTGCCAGCAGCCTAAATCTTCTAGGGATTGGCTACACCTTC.

The J gene is TRBJ1-5, the V gene TRBV5-4, with 10 nucleotides matching TRBD1. Germline CDR1 reads SGHNT; CDR2 reads YYREEE (reference sequence). CDR3 length: 15 amino acids. V shed 5 bases and J 5 bases; nucleotides not matched to a gene: 7. The chain's CDR3 is CASSSGGTGDQPQHF. Written as DNA, the CDR3 is TGTGCCAGCAGTTCCGGGGGGACAGGGGATCAGCCCCAGCATTTT.

This chain links TRBV5-1 with TRBJ1-1; no definite D call. The V end was cut by 5 bases, the J end by 7 bases, with 18 bases between. The CDR3 length is 14 residues. Germline values: CDR1 SGHRS, CDR2 YFSETQ. CDR3 sequence reads: CASREGSNSGEAFF. In DNA form, the CDR3 reads TGCGCCAGCAGAGAAGGTTCGAACTCGGGTGAAGCTTTCTTT. The variable domain in full, with the rest retrieved from reference TRBV5-1 and TRBJ1-1, is KAGVTQTPRYLIKTRGQQVTLSCSPISGHRSVSWYQQTPGQGLQFLFEYFSETQRNKGNFPGRFSGRQFSNSRSEMNVSTLELGDSALYLCASREGSNSGEAFFGQGTRLTVV.